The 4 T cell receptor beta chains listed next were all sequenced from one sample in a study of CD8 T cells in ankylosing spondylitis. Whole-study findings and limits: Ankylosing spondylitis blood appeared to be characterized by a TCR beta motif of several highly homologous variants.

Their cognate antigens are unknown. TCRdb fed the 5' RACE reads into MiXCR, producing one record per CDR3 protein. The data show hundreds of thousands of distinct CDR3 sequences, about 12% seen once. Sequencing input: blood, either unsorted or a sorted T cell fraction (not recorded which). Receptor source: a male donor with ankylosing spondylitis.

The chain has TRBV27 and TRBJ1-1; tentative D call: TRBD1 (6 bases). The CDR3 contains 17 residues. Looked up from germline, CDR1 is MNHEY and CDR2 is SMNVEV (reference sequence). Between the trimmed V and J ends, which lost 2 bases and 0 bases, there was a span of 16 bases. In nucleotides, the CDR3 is TGTGCCAGCAGTTTAAGTTGGGGGCGCCCCATGAACACTGAAGCTTTCTTT. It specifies CASSLSWGRPMNTEAFF.

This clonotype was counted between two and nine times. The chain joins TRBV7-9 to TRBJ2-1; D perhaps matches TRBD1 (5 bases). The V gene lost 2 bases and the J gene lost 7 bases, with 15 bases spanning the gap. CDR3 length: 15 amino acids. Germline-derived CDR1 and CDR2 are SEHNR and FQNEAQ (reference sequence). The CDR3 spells CASSLWGSELNEQFF. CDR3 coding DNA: TGTGCCAGCAGCTTATGGGGCTCGGAGTTGAATGAGCAGTTCTTC.

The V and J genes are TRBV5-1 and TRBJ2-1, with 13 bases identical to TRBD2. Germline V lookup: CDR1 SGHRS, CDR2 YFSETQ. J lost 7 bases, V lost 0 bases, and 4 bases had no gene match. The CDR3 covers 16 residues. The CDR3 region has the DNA TGCGCCAGCAGCTTGGACGGGACTAGCGGGACAAATGAGCAGTTCTTC. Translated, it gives CASSLDGTSGTNEQFF.

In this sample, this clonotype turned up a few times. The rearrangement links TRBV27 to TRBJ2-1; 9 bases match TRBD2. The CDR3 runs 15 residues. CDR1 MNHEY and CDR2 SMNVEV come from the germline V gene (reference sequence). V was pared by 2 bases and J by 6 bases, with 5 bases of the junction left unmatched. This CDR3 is CASSLEGTSSNEQFF. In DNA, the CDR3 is TGTGCCAGCAGTTTAGAGGGGACTAGCTCCAATGAGCAGTTCTTC.